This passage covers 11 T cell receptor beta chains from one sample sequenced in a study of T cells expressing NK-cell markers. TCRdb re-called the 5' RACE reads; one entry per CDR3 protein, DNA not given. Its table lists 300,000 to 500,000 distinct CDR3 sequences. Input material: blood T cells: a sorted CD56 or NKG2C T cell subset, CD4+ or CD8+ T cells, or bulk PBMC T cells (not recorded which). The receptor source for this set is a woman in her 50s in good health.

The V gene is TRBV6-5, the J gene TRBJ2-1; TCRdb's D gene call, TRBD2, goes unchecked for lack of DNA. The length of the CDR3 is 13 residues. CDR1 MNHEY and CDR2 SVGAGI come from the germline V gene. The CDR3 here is CAVESGTYNEQFF.

CDR3 in amino acids: CASSQDLRRGYENTIYF. The chain links TRBV3-1 to TRBJ1-3; TCRdb's assignment of TRBD1 cannot be checked, as there is no DNA. The CDR3 contains 17 residues. Germline V lookup: CDR1 LGHDT, CDR2 YNNKEL (reference sequence).

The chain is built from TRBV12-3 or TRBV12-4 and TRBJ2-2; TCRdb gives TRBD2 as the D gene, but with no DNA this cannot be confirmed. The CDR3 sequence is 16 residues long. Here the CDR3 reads CASSLGLRSDTGELFF.

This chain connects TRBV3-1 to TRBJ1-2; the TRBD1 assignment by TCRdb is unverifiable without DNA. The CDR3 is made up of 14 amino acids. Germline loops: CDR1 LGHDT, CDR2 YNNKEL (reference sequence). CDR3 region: CASSQETGRYGYTF.

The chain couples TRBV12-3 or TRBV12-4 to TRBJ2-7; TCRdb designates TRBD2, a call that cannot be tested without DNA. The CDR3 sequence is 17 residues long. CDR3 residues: CASSLAGTGALAYEQYF.

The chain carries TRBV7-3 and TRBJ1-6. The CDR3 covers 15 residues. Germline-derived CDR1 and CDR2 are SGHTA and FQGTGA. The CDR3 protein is CASSLDGFYNSPLHF.

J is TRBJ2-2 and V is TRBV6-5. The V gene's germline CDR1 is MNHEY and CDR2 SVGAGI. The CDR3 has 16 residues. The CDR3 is CASSYLRVGSTGELFF.

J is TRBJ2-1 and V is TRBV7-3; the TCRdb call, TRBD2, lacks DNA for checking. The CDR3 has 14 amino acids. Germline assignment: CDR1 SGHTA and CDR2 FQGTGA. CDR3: CASSHSGRDNEQFF.

CDR3 protein: CASSSGLARTHRSSYNEQFF. The chain links TRBV7-9 to TRBJ2-1; absent DNA, TCRdb's TRBD2 call cannot be checked. The CDR3 is made up of 20 amino acids. Germline assignment: CDR1 SEHNR and CDR2 FQNEAQ (reference sequence).

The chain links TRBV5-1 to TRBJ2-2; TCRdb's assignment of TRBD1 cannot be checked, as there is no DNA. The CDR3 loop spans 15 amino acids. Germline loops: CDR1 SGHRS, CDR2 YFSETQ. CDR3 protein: CASSFNGGSKGELFF.

CDR3 amino acids: CASSQVLNTGELFF. This rearrangement joins TRBV14 to TRBJ2-2. This CDR3 is 14 amino acids long. The germline V gene encodes CDR1 SGHDN and CDR2 FVKESK.